This TCR beta chain was identified during a study of blood T cell repertoires in COVID-19. Study details: COVID-19 samples from acute and convalescent phases originated in the United States, Italy and Spain.

Original data processing: Estimated nucleated cell counts came from reference gene primer amplification. Assay: immunoSEQ multiplex PCR; the TCRdb copy retains only in-frame clones and omits some. V and J calls plus clone size are reproduced from that table; the DNA served to infer D and trimming. The sample holds a few hundred thousand clones, more than 70% seen once. Deletions cut 5 bases from V and 8 bases from J, with 15 bases between. The CDR3 totals 13 residues. Germline V gene sequence: CDR1 SGHVS, CDR2 FQNEAQ. The J gene is TRBJ1-2, the V gene TRBV7-8, with D possibly TRBD1 on 5 matching bases. The material sequenced was peripheral blood. The TCR sequence derives from a young woman with COVID-19, enrolled during active disease. The chain's CDR3 is CASSGTLEEGYTF. The CDR3 coding sequence is TGTGCCAGCAGCGGGACTCTCGAGGAGGGCTACACCTTC.